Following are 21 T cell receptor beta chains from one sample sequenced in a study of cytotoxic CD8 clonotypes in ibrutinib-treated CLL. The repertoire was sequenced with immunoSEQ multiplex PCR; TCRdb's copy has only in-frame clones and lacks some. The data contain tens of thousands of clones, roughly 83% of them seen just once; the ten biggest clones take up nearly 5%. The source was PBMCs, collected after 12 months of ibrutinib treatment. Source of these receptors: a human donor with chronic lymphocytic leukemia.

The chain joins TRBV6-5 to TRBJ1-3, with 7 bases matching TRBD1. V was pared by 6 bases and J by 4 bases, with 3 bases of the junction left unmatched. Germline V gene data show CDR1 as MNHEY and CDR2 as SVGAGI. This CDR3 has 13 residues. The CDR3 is CASSPDRGNTIYF. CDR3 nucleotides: TGTGCCAGCAGCCCGGACAGGGGAAACACCATATATTTT.

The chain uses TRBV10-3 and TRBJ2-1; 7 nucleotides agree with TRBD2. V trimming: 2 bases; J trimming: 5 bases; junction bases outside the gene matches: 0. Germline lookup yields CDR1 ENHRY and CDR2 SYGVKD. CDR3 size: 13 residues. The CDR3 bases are TGTGCCATCAGTGAGCGGGGGGACAATGAGCAGTTCTTC. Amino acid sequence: CAISERGDNEQFF.

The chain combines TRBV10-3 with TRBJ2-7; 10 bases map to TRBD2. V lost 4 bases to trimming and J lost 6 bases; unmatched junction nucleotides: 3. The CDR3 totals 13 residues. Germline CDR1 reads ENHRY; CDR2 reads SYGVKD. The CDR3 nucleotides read TGTGCCATCAGTGGTAGCGGGGGGCCCGAGCAGTACTTC. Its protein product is CAISGSGGPEQYF.

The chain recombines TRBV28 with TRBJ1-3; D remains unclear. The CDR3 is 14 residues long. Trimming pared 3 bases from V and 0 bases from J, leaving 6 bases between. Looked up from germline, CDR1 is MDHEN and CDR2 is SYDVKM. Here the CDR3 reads CASSFTASGNTIYF. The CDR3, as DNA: TGTGCCAGCAGTTTTACAGCCTCTGGAAACACCATATATTTT.

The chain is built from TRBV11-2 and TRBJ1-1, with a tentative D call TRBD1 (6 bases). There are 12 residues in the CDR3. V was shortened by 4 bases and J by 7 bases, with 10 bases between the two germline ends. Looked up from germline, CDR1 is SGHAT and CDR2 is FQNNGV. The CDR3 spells CASSYTGYEAFF. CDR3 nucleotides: TGTGCCAGCAGCTACACAGGGTATGAAGCTTTCTTT.

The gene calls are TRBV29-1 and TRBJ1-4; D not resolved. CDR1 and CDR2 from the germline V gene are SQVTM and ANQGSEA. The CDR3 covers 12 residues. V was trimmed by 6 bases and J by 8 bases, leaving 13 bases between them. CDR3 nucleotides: TGCAGCGTCTGGGCGGCCTCCGAAAAACTGTTTTTT. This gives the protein CSVWAASEKLFF. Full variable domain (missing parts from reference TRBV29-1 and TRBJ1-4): SAVISQKPSRDICQRGTSLTIQCQVDSQVTMMFWYRQQPGQSLTLIATANQGSEATYESGFVIDKFPISRPNLTFSTLTVSNMSPEDSSIYLCSVWAASEKLFFGSGTQLSVL.

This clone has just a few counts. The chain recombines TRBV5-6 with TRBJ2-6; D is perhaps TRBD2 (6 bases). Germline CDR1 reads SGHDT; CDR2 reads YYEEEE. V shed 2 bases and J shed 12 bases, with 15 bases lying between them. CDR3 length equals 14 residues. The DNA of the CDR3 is TGTGCCAGCAGCTTATCGCTGGAGGGGAGCGTCCTGACTTTC. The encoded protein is CASSLSLEGSVLTF.

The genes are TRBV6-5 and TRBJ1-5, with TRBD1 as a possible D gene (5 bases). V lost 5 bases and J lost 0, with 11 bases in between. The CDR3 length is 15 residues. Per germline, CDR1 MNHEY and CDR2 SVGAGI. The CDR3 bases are TGTGCCAGCAGTCCGGGGGGGTTTAGCAATCAGCCCCAGCATTTT. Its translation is CASSPGGFSNQPQHF.

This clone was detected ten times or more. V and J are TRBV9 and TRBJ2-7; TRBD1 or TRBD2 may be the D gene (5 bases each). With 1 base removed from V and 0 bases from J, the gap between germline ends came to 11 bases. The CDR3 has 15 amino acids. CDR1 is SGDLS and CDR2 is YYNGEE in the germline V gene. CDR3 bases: TGTGCCAGCAGCGTATTGGCAGGGAGCTCCTACGAGCAGTACTTC. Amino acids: CASSVLAGSSYEQYF.

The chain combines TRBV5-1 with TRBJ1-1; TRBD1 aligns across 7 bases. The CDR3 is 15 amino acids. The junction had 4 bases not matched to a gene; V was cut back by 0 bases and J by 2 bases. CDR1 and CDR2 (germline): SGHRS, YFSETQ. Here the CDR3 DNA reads TGCGCCAGCAGCTTGGGGCAGGGGGGAAACACTGAAGCTTTCTTT. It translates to CASSLGQGGNTEAFF.

Here the CDR3 DNA reads TGTGCCAGCAGCGAGGGGTCAGGGCAGTTATATGGCTACACCTTC. Protein: CASSEGSGQLYGYTF. The V gene is TRBV7-8, the J gene TRBJ1-2; TRBD1 might be the D (5 bases). The CDR3 consists of 15 residues. Germline loops: CDR1 SGHVS, CDR2 FQNEAQ. Trimming removed 5 bases from V and 5 bases from J, with 18 bases in between.

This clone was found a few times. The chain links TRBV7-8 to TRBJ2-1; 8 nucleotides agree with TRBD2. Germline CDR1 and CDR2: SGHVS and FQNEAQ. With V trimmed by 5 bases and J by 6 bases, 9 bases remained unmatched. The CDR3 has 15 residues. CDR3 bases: TGTGCCAGCAGCCCGGGGGGGACTAGACTCAATGAGCAGTTCTTC. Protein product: CASSPGGTRLNEQFF.

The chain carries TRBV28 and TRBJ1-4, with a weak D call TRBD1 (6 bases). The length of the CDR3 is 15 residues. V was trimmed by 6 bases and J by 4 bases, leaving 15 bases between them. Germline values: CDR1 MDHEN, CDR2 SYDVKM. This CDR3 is CASREGGVGNEKLFF. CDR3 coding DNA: TGTGCCAGCAGGGAGGGGGGCGTAGGTAATGAAAAACTGTTTTTT.

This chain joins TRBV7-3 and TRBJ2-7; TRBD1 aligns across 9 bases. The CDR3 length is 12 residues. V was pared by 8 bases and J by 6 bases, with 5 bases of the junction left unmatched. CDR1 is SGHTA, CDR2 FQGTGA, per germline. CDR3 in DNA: TGTGCCAGCGGGACAGGGAGCAGCGAGCAGTACTTC. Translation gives CASGTGSSEQYF.

The CDR3 sequence: CTSTLQVGASRGLTEAFF. The DNA of the CDR3 is TGCACCAGCACCCTTCAAGTGGGGGCTAGTCGGGGACTCACTGAAGCTTTCTTT. This chain links TRBV1 with TRBJ1-1. TRBV1 is listed as a pseudogene. The CDR3 is 18 amino acids.

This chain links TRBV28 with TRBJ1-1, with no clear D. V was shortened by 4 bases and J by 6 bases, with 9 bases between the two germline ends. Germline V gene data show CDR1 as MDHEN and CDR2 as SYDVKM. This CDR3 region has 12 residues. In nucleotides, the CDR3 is TGTGCCAGCAGTTCCGTGGTCGCTGAAGCTTTCTTT. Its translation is CASSSVVAEAFF.

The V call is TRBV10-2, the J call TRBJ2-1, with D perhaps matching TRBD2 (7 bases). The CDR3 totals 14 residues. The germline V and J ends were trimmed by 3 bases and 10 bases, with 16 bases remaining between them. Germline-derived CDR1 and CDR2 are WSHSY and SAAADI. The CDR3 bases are TGCGCCAGCAGTGATCAAGGCGGGGGCGCGGAGCAGTTCTTC. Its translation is CASSDQGGGAEQFF.

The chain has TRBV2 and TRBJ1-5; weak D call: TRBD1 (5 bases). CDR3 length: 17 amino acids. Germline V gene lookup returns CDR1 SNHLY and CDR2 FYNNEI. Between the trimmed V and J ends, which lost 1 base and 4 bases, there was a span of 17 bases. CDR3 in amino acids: CASSEEGTGARNQPQHF. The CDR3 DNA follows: TGTGCCAGCAGTGAAGAGGGGACGGGTGCCAGGAATCAGCCCCAGCATTTT.

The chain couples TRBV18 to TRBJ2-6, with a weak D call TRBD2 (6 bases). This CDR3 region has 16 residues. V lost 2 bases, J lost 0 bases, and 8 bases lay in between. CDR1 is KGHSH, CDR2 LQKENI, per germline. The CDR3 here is CASSPGGGSGANVLTF. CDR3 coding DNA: TGTGCCAGCTCACCAGGGGGAGGCTCTGGGGCCAACGTCCTGACTTTC.

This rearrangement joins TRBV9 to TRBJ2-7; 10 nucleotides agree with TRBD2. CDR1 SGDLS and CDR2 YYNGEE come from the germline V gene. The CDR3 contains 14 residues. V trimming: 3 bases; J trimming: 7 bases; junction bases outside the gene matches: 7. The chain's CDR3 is CASSELAGRGEQYF. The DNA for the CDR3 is TGTGCCAGCAGCGAACTAGCGGGACGGGGGGAGCAGTACTTC.

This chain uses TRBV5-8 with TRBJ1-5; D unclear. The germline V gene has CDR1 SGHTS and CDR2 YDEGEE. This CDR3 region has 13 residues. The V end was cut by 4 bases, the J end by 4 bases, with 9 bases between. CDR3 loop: CASSAYRNQPQHF. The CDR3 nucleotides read TGTGCCAGCAGCGCCTACAGAAATCAGCCCCAGCATTTT.